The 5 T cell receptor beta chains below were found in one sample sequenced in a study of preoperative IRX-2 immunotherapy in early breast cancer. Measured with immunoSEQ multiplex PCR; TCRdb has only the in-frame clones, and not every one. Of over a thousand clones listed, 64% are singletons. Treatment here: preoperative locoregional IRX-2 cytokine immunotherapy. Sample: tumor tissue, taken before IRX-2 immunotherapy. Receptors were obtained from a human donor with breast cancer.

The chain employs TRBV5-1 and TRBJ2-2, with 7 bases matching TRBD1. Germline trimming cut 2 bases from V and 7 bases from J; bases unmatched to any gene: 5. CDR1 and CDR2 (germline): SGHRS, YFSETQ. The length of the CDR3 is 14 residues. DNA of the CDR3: TGCGCCAGCAGCTTCCAACAGGGGAGCGGGGAGCTGTTTTTT. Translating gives CASSFQQGSGELFF.

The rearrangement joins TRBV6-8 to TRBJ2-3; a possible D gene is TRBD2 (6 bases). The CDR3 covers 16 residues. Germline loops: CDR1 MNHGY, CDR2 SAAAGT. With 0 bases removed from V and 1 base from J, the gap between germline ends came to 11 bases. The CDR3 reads CASSYSPGGGTDTQYF. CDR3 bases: TGTGCCAGCAGTTACTCTCCCGGCGGGGGCACAGATACGCAGTATTTT.

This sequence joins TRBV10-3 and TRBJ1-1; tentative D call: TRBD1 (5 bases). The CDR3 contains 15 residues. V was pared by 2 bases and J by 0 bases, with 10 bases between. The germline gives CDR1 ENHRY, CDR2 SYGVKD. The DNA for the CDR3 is TGTGCCATCAGTGAGCGAGGGACGGTGAACACTGAAGCTTTCTTT. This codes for CAISERGTVNTEAFF.

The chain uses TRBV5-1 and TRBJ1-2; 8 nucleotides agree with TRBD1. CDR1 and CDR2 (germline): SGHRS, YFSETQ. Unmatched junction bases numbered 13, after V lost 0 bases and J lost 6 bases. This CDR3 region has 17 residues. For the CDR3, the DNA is TGCGCCAGCAGCTTGGAGGGGACAGGTGCCAAGGAGGATGGCTACACCTTC. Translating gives CASSLEGTGAKEDGYTF.

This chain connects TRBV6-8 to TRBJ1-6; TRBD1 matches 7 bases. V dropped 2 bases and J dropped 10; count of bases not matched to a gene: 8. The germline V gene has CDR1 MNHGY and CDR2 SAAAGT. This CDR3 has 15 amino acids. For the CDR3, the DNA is TGTGCCAGCAGTTACACAGGGGTAGGAGGCTCACCCCTCCACTTT. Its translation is CASSYTGVGGSPLHF.